One sample yielded the 16 T cell receptor beta chains listed below, sequenced in a study of blood T cell repertoires in COVID-19. The method was immunoSEQ multiplex PCR; TCRdb's version includes in-frame clones alone and lacks a portion of them. The sample has under 250,000 clones; about four fifths are singletons. Sequenced: peripheral blood. These receptors all come from a man older than 75 with acute or convalescent COVID-19.

This chain uses TRBV19 with TRBJ1-1; D is perhaps TRBD1 (6 bases). V was trimmed by 3 bases and J by 0 bases, leaving 11 bases between them. Germline CDR1 and CDR2: LNHDA and SQIVND (reference sequence). The CDR3 is made up of 15 amino acids. CDR3 region: CASSMDRRMNTEAFF. CDR3 DNA: TGTGCCAGTAGTATGGACAGACGGATGAACACTGAAGCTTTCTTT.

V gene TRBV2 combines with J gene TRBJ2-3, with D tentatively TRBD1 (5 bases). The V gene's germline CDR1 is SNHLY and CDR2 FYNNEI. This CDR3 contains 14 residues. V gave up 6 bases and J gave up 1 base, with 11 bases separating them. The CDR3 loop reads CASRSGRGTDTQYF. The CDR3 DNA sequence: TGTGCCAGCAGGTCAGGCAGGGGCACAGATACGCAGTATTTT. Full variable domain (missing parts from reference TRBV2 and TRBJ2-3): EPEVTQTPSHQVTQMGQEVILRCVPISNHLYFYWYRQILGQKVEFLVSFYNNEISEKSEIFDDQFSVERPDGSNFTLKIRSTKLEDSAMYFCASRSGRGTDTQYFGPGTRLTVL.

This clone was seen a single time. V is TRBV19 and J is TRBJ1-1; 8 nucleotides match TRBD1. From germline, CDR1 is LNHDA and CDR2 SQIVND (reference sequence). V lost 4 bases to trimming and J lost 5 bases; unmatched junction nucleotides: 12. The CDR3 totals 16 residues. The CDR3 DNA is TGTGCCAGTAGTACTTATGACAGGGGAAGGGGGACTGAAGCTTTCTTT. As protein: CASSTYDRGRGTEAFF.

This rearrangement joins TRBV10-2 to TRBJ1-5, with 7 bases matching TRBD1. V was clipped by 9 bases and J by 1 base; unmatched bases: 12. Germline-derived CDR1 and CDR2 are WSHSY and SAAADI. The CDR3 has 16 residues. The CDR3 nucleotides are TGCGCCAGTCGGGACAGCAGTTTTAGCAGCAATCAGCCCCAGCATTTT. Amino acids: CASRDSSFSSNQPQHF.

J is TRBJ2-3 and V is TRBV27; TRBD2 matches 12 bases. Germline V CDR1 and CDR2: MNHEY, SMNVEV (reference sequence). The length of the CDR3 is 15 residues. Germline trimming cut 3 bases from V and 6 bases from J; bases unmatched to any gene: 4. The CDR3 is CASSFASGRVDTQYF. The CDR3 DNA reads as TGTGCCAGCAGTTTTGCTAGCGGGAGGGTGGATACGCAGTATTTT.

The chain is built from TRBV5-6 and TRBJ1-1; D not certain. CDR1 is SGHDT, CDR2 YYEEEE, per germline. The CDR3 totals 14 residues. The V end was cut by 5 bases, the J end by 7 bases, with 18 bases between. This CDR3 reads CASSYSRGRREAFF. The CDR3 bases are TGTGCCAGCAGTTACAGTCGGGGTCGGCGTGAAGCTTTCTTT. Looking up the rest from reference TRBV5-6 and TRBJ1-1 gives the full variable domain: DAGVTQSPTHLIKTRGQQVTLRCSPKSGHDTVSWYQQALGQGPQFIFQYYEEEERQRGNFPDRFSGHQFPNYSSELNVNALLLGDSALYLCASSYSRGRREAFFGQGTRLTVV.

V usage is TRBV4-1 and J usage is TRBJ2-1; D may be TRBD2 (6 bases). The CDR3 loop spans 13 amino acids. Trimming removed 4 bases from V and 7 bases from J, with 11 bases in between. In germline, CDR1 is MGHRA, CDR2 YSYEKL. CDR3 sequence: CASSPGLFNEQFF. As DNA, the CDR3 is TGCGCCAGCAGCCCGGGACTTTTTAATGAGCAGTTCTTC.

The chain joins TRBV19 to TRBJ1-2; maybe TRBD1 (5 bases). CDR3 length: 13 amino acids. CDR1 and CDR2 from the germline V gene are LNHDA and SQIVND (reference sequence). Trimming stripped 6 bases from V and 4 bases from J, with 12 bases between. The CDR3 DNA reads as TGTGCCAGTAGAGCCCAGGGTGGCTATGGCTACACCTTC. It specifies CASRAQGGYGYTF. Full variable domain (remainder filled in from reference TRBV19 and TRBJ1-2): DGGITQSPKYLFRKEGQNVTLSCEQNLNHDAMYWYRQDPGQGLRLIYYSQIVNDFQKGDIAEGYSVSREKKESFPLTVTSAQKNPTAFYLCASRAQGGYGYTFGSGTRLTVV.

This clone was observed a handful of times. The chain links TRBV9 to TRBJ1-1, with D maybe TRBD1 (5 bases). V was cut by 3 bases and J by 2 bases, with 14 bases left in between. The CDR3 is 15 residues long. The germline gives CDR1 SGDLS, CDR2 YYNGEE. The CDR3 reads CASSAAGHRNTEAFF. The CDR3 region has the DNA TGTGCCAGCAGCGCCGCGGGGCACCGTAACACTGAAGCTTTCTTT.

The rearrangement links TRBV24-1 to TRBJ2-2; TRBD1 matches at 8 bases. Trimming removed 3 bases from V and 4 bases from J; junction bases left unmatched: 6. From germline, CDR1 is KGHDR and CDR2 SFDVKD. CDR3 length equals 16 residues. CDR3 bases: TGTGCCACCAGTGATATCGGGACAGGACGCACCGGGGAGCTGTTTTTT. This sequence encodes CATSDIGTGRTGELFF.

The chain combines TRBV19 with TRBJ1-5; TRBD1 aligns across 8 bases. The CDR3 is 15 amino acids. V gave up 7 bases and J gave up 6 bases; unmatched junction bases: 11. Germline V gene lookup returns CDR1 LNHDA and CDR2 SQIVND (reference sequence). The CDR3 sequence is CASKVDRGSSQPQHF. The CDR3 nucleotides read TGTGCCAGTAAAGTCGACAGGGGAAGTTCTCAGCCCCAGCATTTT.

The CDR3 region has the DNA TGTGCCAGCTCACCCCGGACAGGGAAGCCCCAAGAGACCCAGTACTTC. It codes for CASSPRTGKPQETQYF. The rearrangement uses TRBV18 and TRBJ2-5; TRBD1 agrees at 8 bases. Germline trimming cut 3 bases from V and 1 base from J; bases unmatched to any gene: 7. CDR1 is KGHSH, CDR2 LQKENI, per germline. The CDR3 is made up of 16 amino acids.

CDR3 residues: CASSQISSGENGYTF. The CDR3 DNA reads TGTGCCAGCAGCCAAATTAGTTCAGGGGAAAACGGCTACACCTTC. The J gene is TRBJ1-2, the V gene TRBV3-1 (or the pseudogene TRBV3-2); D might be TRBD1 (6 bases). The CDR3 is made up of 15 amino acids. Trimming pared 2 bases from V and 8 bases from J, leaving 18 bases between. The germline V gene encodes CDR1 LGHDT and CDR2 YNNKEL (reference sequence).

This chain uses TRBV6-5 with TRBJ1-5, with TRBD1 matching over 12 bases. V lost 8 bases to trimming and J lost 3 bases; unmatched junction nucleotides: 5. The CDR3 spans 15 residues. Germline lookup yields CDR1 MNHEY and CDR2 SVGAGI. CDR3 sequence (DNA): TGTGCCAGCGCCCGGGACAGGGGGCCCAATCAGCCCCAGCATTTT. Its translation: CASARDRGPNQPQHF.

This clone has a single count. This sequence joins TRBV5-1 and TRBJ2-7; tentatively, D is TRBD2 (6 bases). The CDR3 sequence is 15 residues long. CDR1 is SGHRS, CDR2 YFSETQ, per germline. Trimming left V 1 base short and J 6 bases short, with 17 bases between. In nucleotides, the CDR3 is TGCGCCAGCAGCTTGAACCCCGGGACTTATGGCGAGCAGTACTTC. It specifies CASSLNPGTYGEQYF.

This clone was detected once. This chain connects TRBV3-1 (or the pseudogene TRBV3-2) to TRBJ1-2, with 7 bases that match TRBD1. V was clipped by 4 bases and J by 4 bases; unmatched bases: 6. CDR3 length: 14 amino acids. Germline V gene data show CDR1 as LGHDT and CDR2 as YNNKEL (reference sequence). CDR3 region: CASSPTGQLYGYTF. The CDR3 nucleotides read TGTGCCAGCAGCCCCACGGGACAGCTCTATGGCTACACCTTC.